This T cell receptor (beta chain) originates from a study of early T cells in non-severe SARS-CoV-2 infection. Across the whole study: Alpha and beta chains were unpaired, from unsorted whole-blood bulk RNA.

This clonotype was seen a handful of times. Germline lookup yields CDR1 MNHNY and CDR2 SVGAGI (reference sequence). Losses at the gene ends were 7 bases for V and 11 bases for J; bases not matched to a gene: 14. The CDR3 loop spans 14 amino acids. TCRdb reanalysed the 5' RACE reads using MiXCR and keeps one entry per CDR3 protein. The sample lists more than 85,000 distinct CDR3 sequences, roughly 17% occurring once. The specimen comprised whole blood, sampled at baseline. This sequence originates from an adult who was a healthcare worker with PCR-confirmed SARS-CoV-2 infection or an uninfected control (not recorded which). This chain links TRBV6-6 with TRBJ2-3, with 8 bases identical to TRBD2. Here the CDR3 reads CASTNPGGGRMQYF. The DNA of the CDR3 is TGTGCCAGCACCAACCCCGGAGGCGGGAGGATGCAGTATTTT.